The source of this TCR beta chain is a study of blood T cell repertoires in COVID-19. About the research overall: From the United States, Italy and Spain came samples of acute and convalescent COVID-19. Nucleic acid was either cDNA or gDNA, and it came from T cells, B-cell-depleted T cells, or PBMCs.

This clone has just a few counts. In the original analysis: Estimation of nucleated cell counts was performed using reference gene primer amplification. Here immunoSEQ multiplex PCR was the method, and the copy in TCRdb shows in-frame clones only, minus some. V and J calls and clone size are given by that table; D and trimming were obtained from the DNA. The sample records some 220,000 clones, nearly 85% being singletons. The ends were cut back, 1 base at V and 9 bases at J, with 7 bases in the middle. Germline V gene data show CDR1 as LGHDT and CDR2 as YNNKEL (reference sequence). There are 12 residues in the CDR3.

Sequencing input: peripheral blood. The chain uses TRBV3-1 (or the pseudogene TRBV3-2) and TRBJ2-1; D might be TRBD1 (5 bases). The TCR was taken from a human donor in a cohort sampled during active COVID-19. The CDR3 bases are TGTGCCAGCAGCCAAGGGACATCTGAGCAGTTCTTC. Protein product: CASSQGTSEQFF.